A single sample is the source of the 24 T cell receptor beta chains below, sequenced in a study of blood T cell repertoires in COVID-19. This table comes from immunoSEQ multiplex PCR, and its TCRdb copy is limited to in-frame clones, with some not included. The profile covers hundreds of thousands of clones, with roughly 90% appearing a single time and less than 3.5% taken by the ten largest. Sequenced input: peripheral blood. The origin of the receptors is a woman in her 30s with COVID-19, enrolled during active disease.

The rearrangement joins TRBV3-1 (or the pseudogene TRBV3-2) to TRBJ1-2; 8 bases map to TRBD1. The CDR3 is 17 residues long. Trimming removed 4 bases from V and 3 bases from J; junction bases left unmatched: 13. From germline, CDR1 is LGHDT and CDR2 YNNKEL (reference sequence). CDR3 coding DNA: TGTGCCAGCAGCCGCCGAGGGGGAGACAGGGGCGACTATGGCTACACCTTC. This encodes CASSRRGGDRGDYGYTF.

The count of this clone is one. As DNA, the CDR3 is TGTGCCAGTAGTATTCAGGACTCTGGAAACACCATATATTTT. Its protein is CASSIQDSGNTIYF. V is TRBV19 and J is TRBJ1-3; D call uncertain. This CDR3 has 14 residues. Germline V CDR1 and CDR2: LNHDA, SQIVND (reference sequence). V was shortened by 3 bases and J by 0 bases, with 6 bases between the two germline ends.

The sample holds a few counts of this clone. V usage is TRBV7-9 and J usage is TRBJ2-3; 10 bases agree with TRBD1. Per germline, CDR1 SEHNR and CDR2 FQNEAQ (reference sequence). The CDR3 runs to 16 residues. V lost 3 bases to trimming and J lost 3 bases; unmatched junction nucleotides: 6. CDR3 in DNA: TGTGCCAGCAGCTTGACAGGGGGCACTCCTACAGATACGCAGTATTTT. As protein: CASSLTGGTPTDTQYF.

CDR3 DNA: TGTGCCAGCAGTCCATTGGGACAGGGTGGGTACACCTTC. Translating gives CASSPLGQGGYTF. This chain uses TRBV27 with TRBJ1-2; 9 bases fit TRBD1. V shed 5 bases, J shed 11 bases, and the junction held 9 bases outside the gene matches. The CDR3 is 13 amino acids. The germline gives CDR1 MNHEY, CDR2 SMNVEV (reference sequence).

In its sample, this clone was seen a few times. The chain couples TRBV11-3 to TRBJ2-3; 10 positions match TRBD2. The CDR3 spans 17 residues. The trim removed 5 bases at V and 0 bases at J, leaving 8 bases unmatched. Germline V gene lookup returns CDR1 SGHNT and CDR2 YENEEA. CDR3 region: CASSTRTSGASTDTQYF. The CDR3 coding sequence is TGTGCCAGCAGCACCAGGACTAGCGGAGCTAGCACAGATACGCAGTATTTT. Using reference TRBV11-3 and TRBJ2-3 for the parts outside the CDR3, the full variable domain is EAGVVQSPRYKIIEKKQPVAFWCNPISGHNTLYWYLQNLGQGPELLIRYENEEAVDDSQLPKDRFSAERLKGVDSTLKIQPAELGDSAVYLCASSTRTSGASTDTQYFGPGTRLTVL.

The gene calls are TRBV3-1 (or the pseudogene TRBV3-2) and TRBJ1-1, with TRBD1 as a possible D gene (5 bases). Trimming cost V 4 bases and J 0 bases, with 9 bases left between them. The CDR3 has 14 amino acids. Germline CDR1 and CDR2: LGHDT and YNNKEL (reference sequence). CDR3 amino acids: CASSPGLMNTEAFF. Written as DNA, the CDR3 is TGTGCCAGCAGCCCGGGACTGATGAACACTGAAGCTTTCTTT.

CDR3 in DNA: TGTGCCAGTAGTATTGCCCCGCGGCTCGAGCAGTACTTC. Translated: CASSIAPRLEQYF. V gene TRBV19 combines with J gene TRBJ2-7; the D is unclear. The CDR3 has 13 amino acids. Germline V CDR1 and CDR2: LNHDA, SQIVND (reference sequence). The ends were cut back, 3 bases at V and 6 bases at J, with 12 bases in the middle.

The V call is TRBV7-8, the J call TRBJ2-1; maybe TRBD1 (5 bases). Germline CDR1 and CDR2: SGHVS and FQNEAQ. There are 15 residues in the CDR3. Trimming took 5 bases from V and 6 from J, leaving 17 bases between them. The DNA of the CDR3 is TGTGCCAGCAGCCAAGGGGTCCGCCGTGTCAATGAGCAGTTCTTC. It specifies CASSQGVRRVNEQFF.

This clone was seen once. V is TRBV6-5 and J is TRBJ1-5, with 7 bases matching TRBD1. V lost 4 bases to trimming and J lost 4 bases; unmatched junction nucleotides: 4. The CDR3 is 14 residues long. CDR1 MNHEY and CDR2 SVGAGI come from the germline V gene. This CDR3 is CASSSQGWNQPQHF. CDR3 sequence (DNA): TGTGCCAGCAGTTCACAGGGGTGGAATCAGCCCCAGCATTTT.

The V call is TRBV9, the J call TRBJ1-2; D ambiguous. V was shortened by 0 bases and J by 5 bases, with 8 bases between the two germline ends. The germline CDR1 and CDR2 sequences are SGDLS and YYNGEE. The CDR3 covers 13 residues. The CDR3 is CASSVGQVYGYTF. The CDR3 DNA reads as TGTGCCAGCAGCGTAGGGCAGGTATATGGCTACACCTTC.

This clone was detected once. V is TRBV7-9 and J is TRBJ2-3, with 7 bases that match TRBD2. Germline CDR1 and CDR2: SEHNR and FQNEAQ (reference sequence). V gave up 2 bases and J gave up 6 bases; unmatched junction bases: 11. CDR3 length equals 16 residues. As DNA, the CDR3 is TGTGCCAGCAGCTTATCGGGGAGGGTAAGAGGGGATACGCAGTATTTT. Translation gives CASSLSGRVRGDTQYF.

The rearrangement joins TRBV28 to TRBJ2-7, with 8 bases matching TRBD1. The J segment lost 6 bases and the V segment lost 5 bases, leaving 6 bases of the junction unmatched. Germline CDR1 and CDR2: MDHEN and SYDVKM. This CDR3 contains 13 residues. This CDR3 reads CASSPGQGSEQYF. In DNA, the CDR3 is TGTGCCAGCAGTCCTGGACAGGGCAGCGAGCAGTACTTC.

The V call is TRBV2, the J call TRBJ1-5, with TRBD1 matching 7 bases. The CDR3 loop spans 13 amino acids. V lost 7 bases and J lost 9; bases outside the gene matches: 9. Germline V gives CDR1 SNHLY, CDR2 FYNNEI. CDR3: CASMGTEVRPQHF. For the CDR3, the DNA is TGTGCCAGCATGGGGACAGAAGTTCGGCCCCAGCATTTT.

The rearrangement joins TRBV6-5 to TRBJ2-3; D perhaps matches TRBD2 (6 bases). Germline lookup yields CDR1 MNHEY and CDR2 SVGAGI. Between the trimmed V and J ends, which lost 6 bases and 6 bases, there was a span of 16 bases. This CDR3 region has 14 residues. The CDR3 DNA sequence: TGTGCCAGCAGCTTCTCTAGGGACTCGGATACGCAGTATTTT. Residues: CASSFSRDSDTQYF.

This clone is a singleton in its sample. This chain links TRBV4-1 with TRBJ1-5; the D gene is possibly TRBD1 (5 bases). V was trimmed by 1 base and J by 6 bases, leaving 16 bases between them. The CDR3 consists of 16 residues. CDR1 is MGHRA, CDR2 YSYEKL, per germline. This chain's CDR3 is CASSQGVGGRGQPQHF. CDR3 nucleotides: TGCGCCAGCAGCCAAGGAGTGGGGGGAAGGGGTCAGCCCCAGCATTTT.

The chain uses TRBV19 and TRBJ1-1; possibly TRBD1 for D (6 bases). This CDR3 is 14 amino acids long. V shed 7 bases and J shed 3 bases, with 15 bases lying between them. Germline-derived CDR1 and CDR2 are LNHDA and SQIVND (reference sequence). Here the CDR3 reads CASTPLDRDTEAFF. DNA for the CDR3: TGTGCCAGTACCCCTTTGGACAGAGACACTGAAGCTTTCTTT.

V usage is TRBV3-1 (or the pseudogene TRBV3-2) and J usage is TRBJ1-1; TRBD1 agrees at 7 bases. V shed 4 bases, J shed 4 bases, and the junction held 3 bases outside the gene matches. CDR1 is LGHDT and CDR2 is YNNKEL in the germline V gene (reference sequence). This CDR3 contains 13 residues. The CDR3 sequence is CASSLQGTTEAFF. The DNA for the CDR3 is TGTGCCAGCAGCCTACAGGGGACCACTGAAGCTTTCTTT.

V usage is TRBV12-3 or TRBV12-4 and J usage is TRBJ1-4, with 9 bases identical to TRBD1. The CDR3 contains 13 residues. The ends lost 7 bases at V and 8 bases at J; junction bases unmatched: 5. This chain's CDR3 is CASTLDRGEKLFF. DNA of the CDR3: TGTGCCAGCACCCTGGACAGGGGAGAAAAACTGTTTTTT.

The chain employs TRBV3-1 (or the pseudogene TRBV3-2) and TRBJ2-7, with a possible D match to TRBD1 (7 bases). The V and J ends lost 2 bases and 5 bases respectively, with 13 bases between them. This CDR3 has 14 amino acids. Germline V gene sequence: CDR1 LGHDT, CDR2 YNNKEL (reference sequence). As DNA, the CDR3 is TGTGCCAGCAGCCAAATAGGAGGGGGCGACGAGCAGTACTTC. It codes for CASSQIGGGDEQYF.

J is TRBJ2-1 and V is TRBV28; 15 positions agree with TRBD2. V was clipped by 2 bases and J by 0 bases; unmatched bases: 5. Germline V gives CDR1 MDHEN, CDR2 SYDVKM. The CDR3 covers 19 residues. The CDR3 reads CASSLGLAGGRSSYNEQFF. The CDR3 nucleotides are TGTGCCAGCAGTTTAGGACTAGCGGGGGGGAGGAGCTCCTACAATGAGCAGTTCTTC.

This clone was seen just once. The rearrangement uses TRBV4-1 and TRBJ2-7, with D tentatively TRBD2 (5 bases). The CDR3 runs 15 residues. Germline V gene data show CDR1 as MGHRA and CDR2 as YSYEKL. V was trimmed by 0 bases and J by 5 bases, leaving 14 bases between them. Here the CDR3 DNA reads TGCGCCAGCAGCCAAGAACTATTGGGAGAGGACGAGCAGTACGTC. Translated: CASSQELLGEDEQYV.

This chain uses TRBV11-2 with TRBJ1-6, with D maybe TRBD1 (6 bases). CDR1 SGHAT and CDR2 FQNNGV come from the germline V gene. The CDR3 length is 16 residues. The V and J ends lost 5 bases and 6 bases respectively, with 17 bases between them. CDR3 in amino acids: CASSLGFGGGNSPLHF. The CDR3 region has the DNA TGTGCCAGCAGCCTTGGCTTTGGGGGCGGTAATTCACCCCTCCACTTT.

The gene calls are TRBV12-3 or TRBV12-4 and TRBJ2-7; weak D call: TRBD2 (7 bases). The CDR3 covers 9 residues. CDR3 bases: TGTGCCAGAAGGGGGGGCGCTAACGTC. Amino acids: CARRGGANV.

CDR3 residues: CASTQGANTDTQYF. In DNA form, the CDR3 reads TGTGCCAGTACTCAGGGCGCTAATACAGATACGCAGTATTTT. The V gene is TRBV19, the J gene TRBJ2-3; D possibly corresponds to TRBD1 (5 bases). The germline V and J ends were trimmed by 7 bases and 3 bases, with 14 bases remaining between them. The CDR3 totals 14 residues. Germline V gene sequence: CDR1 LNHDA, CDR2 SQIVND (reference sequence).